The T cell receptor beta chain under discussion was sequenced for a study of metastatic and nonmetastatic thyroid tumors. Turning to the study itself: Malignant and benign thyroid patients had repertoires compared in peripheral blood and tumor or nodule tissue. Whole-study findings and limits: As reported, TCR beta diversity in blood and tumor was significantly higher in malignant thyroid tumors than in benign nodules.

Germline V gives CDR1 SGHVS, CDR2 FQNEAQ. V lost 5 bases to trimming and J lost 2 bases, with 14 bases between them. This CDR3 contains 15 residues. Every patient was untreated before thyroid surgery. This clone occurred many times. Antigen: not known. Using MiXCR, TCRdb reanalyzed the PCR reads. Here the sample spans 15,000 to 20,000 clones, 13% being singletons. The source is a female donor with papillary thyroid cancer or a benign thyroid nodule (not recorded which). Some clones in this sample may be carry-over from other donors' samples. Material for sequencing was blood. This sequence joins TRBV7-8 and TRBJ2-3, with D tentatively TRBD1 or TRBD2 (6 bases each). The CDR3 DNA sequence: TGTGCCAGCAGCGGGGGGCGCTGGAACACAGATACGCAGTATTTT. Its protein is CASSGGRWNTDTQYF.